The 22 T cell receptor beta chains listed next were all sequenced from one sample in a study of CD8 T cells in Susac syndrome. Random-hexamer reverse transcription was applied to roughly 0.5 to 1 ug RNA. Each CDR3 protein gets one entry after TCRdb re-called the immunoSEQ multiplex PCR reads with MiXCR. The sample records 130,000 to 150,000 distinct CDR3 sequences, approximately 95% being singletons. The sequenced sample consisted of CD4+ T cells from PBMCs. All receptors come from a human donor in good health.

The rearrangement links TRBV5-1 to TRBJ1-1, with 9 bases lining up with TRBD1. The germline V gene encodes CDR1 SGHRS and CDR2 YFSETQ. Trimming removed 4 bases from V and 4 bases from J; junction bases left unmatched: 8. This CDR3 spans 15 amino acids. DNA of the CDR3: TGCGCCAGCAGCCCGCCCCGACAGGGGGGCACTGAAGCTTTCTTT. Translated: CASSPPRQGGTEAFF.

The rearrangement joins TRBV5-6 to TRBJ1-1; TRBD1 agrees at 10 bases. The V segment lost 0 bases and the J segment 10 bases; nucleotides outside the gene matches: 12. The CDR3 has 16 residues. The V gene's germline CDR1 is SGHDT and CDR2 YYEEEE. The CDR3 DNA follows: TGTGCCAGCAGCTTGGAGACGGGACAGGGGCCCCGAGGAGCTTTCTTT. Its protein product is CASSLETGQGPRGAFF.

This clonotype was found once. The chain couples TRBV20-1 to TRBJ2-3; D is unclear. The CDR3 has 12 residues. The germline V and J ends were trimmed by 0 bases and 4 bases, with 5 bases remaining between them. Germline CDR1 DFQATT, CDR2 SNEGSKA (reference sequence). As DNA, the CDR3 is TGCAGTGCTAGAGATCGCCCAGATACGCAGTATTTT. The encoded protein is CSARDRPDTQYF.

J is TRBJ1-3 and V is TRBV6-5; D might be TRBD1 (6 bases). The CDR3 sequence is 15 residues long. Germline CDR1 and CDR2: MNHEY and SVGAGI. V lost 6 bases, J lost 1 base, and 13 bases lay in between. This CDR3 is CASRDSGLSGNTIYF. DNA for the CDR3: TGTGCCAGCAGGGACAGTGGACTTTCTGGAAACACCATATATTTT.

The J gene is TRBJ2-7, the V gene TRBV5-6; the D gene is possibly TRBD1 (8 bases). V lost 6 bases, J lost 3 bases, and 16 bases lay in between. There are 14 residues in the CDR3. The V gene's germline CDR1 is SGHDT and CDR2 YYEEEE. In nucleotides, the CDR3 is TGTGCCAGCACCGTGACAGGGGACTACTACGAGCAGTACTTC. It encodes CASTVTGDYYEQYF.

This clonotype was observed once. The rearrangement joins TRBV28 to TRBJ2-7; no reliable D call. From germline, CDR1 is MDHEN and CDR2 SYDVKM. V gave up 3 bases and J gave up 2 bases, with 11 bases separating them. This CDR3 is built from 14 residues. The CDR3 is CASSFGGSPYEQYF. CDR3 nucleotide sequence: TGTGCCAGCAGTTTTGGCGGCAGCCCCTACGAGCAGTACTTC. Looking up the rest from reference TRBV28 and TRBJ2-7 gives the full variable domain: DVKVTQSSRYLVKRTGEKVFLECVQDMDHENMFWYRQDPGLGLRLIYFSYDVKMKEKGDIPEGYSVSREKKERFSLILESASTNQTSMYLCASSFGGSPYEQYFGPGTRLTVT.

V and J are TRBV29-1 and TRBJ2-7, with TRBD2 as a possible D gene (5 bases). CDR3 length: 12 residues. CDR1 SQVTM and CDR2 ANQGSEA come from the germline V gene. V lost 8 bases to trimming and J lost 6 bases, with 17 bases between them. CDR3 DNA: TGCAGCACCTCCGGAGGTCCGGGCGAGCAGTACTTC. It yields the protein CSTSGGPGEQYF.

The V and J genes are TRBV30 and TRBJ2-5; 9 bases align to TRBD2. In germline, CDR1 is GTSNPN, CDR2 SVGIG (reference sequence). V was pared by 2 bases and J by 2 bases, with 3 bases of the junction left unmatched. The CDR3 sequence is 14 residues long. DNA of the CDR3: TGTGCCTGGAGTACGGCGGGAGGGCAAGAGACCCAGTACTTC. Its protein is CAWSTAGGQETQYF.

The rearrangement joins TRBV12-3 or TRBV12-4 to TRBJ1-2, with D hard to call. Between the trimmed V and J ends, which lost 5 bases and 8 bases, there was a span of 15 bases. The CDR3 is 13 amino acids. For the CDR3, the DNA is TGTGCCAGCAGTCCCCTCCCTGAGGGAGGCTACACCTTC. Its translation: CASSPLPEGGYTF.

This sequence joins TRBV5-4 and TRBJ2-7; 9 bases fit TRBD2. The V segment lost 4 bases and the J segment 6 bases; nucleotides outside the gene matches: 8. CDR1 and CDR2 from the germline V gene are SGHNT and YYREEE (reference sequence). The CDR3 runs 14 residues. This CDR3 reads CASSPLAGEGEQYF. CDR3 coding DNA: TGTGCCAGCAGCCCCTTAGCGGGAGAGGGCGAGCAGTACTTC.

This chain connects TRBV7-3 to TRBJ2-5; tentatively, D is TRBD2 (6 bases). CDR3 size: 14 residues. V was clipped by 3 bases and J by 7 bases, with 15 bases between them. CDR1 is SGHTA and CDR2 is FQGTGA in the germline V gene. The CDR3, as DNA: TGTGCCAGCAGCTTCCGCCAAGCGGGCGGGACCCAGTACTTC. Translating it yields CASSFRQAGGTQYF.

This chain joins TRBV5-1 and TRBJ2-2, with 9 bases that match TRBD1. Germline CDR1 and CDR2: SGHRS and YFSETQ. The V and J ends lost 5 bases and 7 bases, in that order; junction bases with no gene match: 9. The CDR3 sequence is 15 residues long. CDR3 sequence reads: CASRGGTGNRGELFF. The CDR3 DNA sequence: TGCGCCAGCAGGGGAGGGACAGGGAACCGCGGGGAGCTGTTTTTT.

This rearrangement joins TRBV5-1 to TRBJ2-3; D possibly corresponds to TRBD2 (6 bases). Per germline, CDR1 SGHRS and CDR2 YFSETQ. The CDR3 has 15 amino acids. Trimming cost V 0 bases and J 0 bases, with 8 bases left between them. This CDR3 reads CASSLGGISTDTQYF. In DNA form, the CDR3 reads TGCGCCAGCAGCTTGGGCGGGATCAGCACAGATACGCAGTATTTT.

V is TRBV27 and J is TRBJ1-1, with D unresolved. The V gene's germline CDR1 is MNHEY and CDR2 SMNVEV (reference sequence). The CDR3 is 15 residues long. Trimming shortened V by 8 bases and J by 1 base, and 17 bases separated the two germline ends. The DNA for the CDR3 is TGTGCCAGCGGGATAGGCGGGCGAAGGAACACTGAAGCTTTCTTT. Protein: CASGIGGRRNTEAFF.

The rearrangement uses TRBV28 and TRBJ2-6; D is ambiguous. The CDR3 has 16 residues. Looked up from germline, CDR1 is MDHEN and CDR2 is SYDVKM. Trimming removed 3 bases from V and 0 bases from J, with 9 bases in between. CDR3 sequence: CASSFGSLSGANVLTF. CDR3 in DNA: TGTGCCAGCAGTTTCGGCAGCCTCTCTGGGGCCAACGTCCTGACTTTC.

V usage is TRBV29-1 and J usage is TRBJ2-3, with TRBD2 matching 8 bases. V lost 7 bases, J lost 2 bases, and 8 bases stayed unmatched. Per germline, CDR1 SQVTM and CDR2 ANQGSEA. CDR3 size: 14 residues. The CDR3 region is CSAKLAVFTDTQYF. CDR3 in DNA: TGCAGCGCTAAACTAGCGGTTTTCACAGATACGCAGTATTTT.

V and J are TRBV5-1 and TRBJ2-7, with a weak D call TRBD1 (5 bases). The CDR3 totals 13 residues. V lost 0 bases, J lost 4 bases, and 8 bases lay in between. Germline CDR1 is SGHRS and CDR2 is YFSETQ. For the CDR3, the DNA is TGCGCCAGCAGCTTGGATCGACAGTACGAGCAGTACTTC. Translating it yields CASSLDRQYEQYF.

The chain has TRBV5-1 and TRBJ2-5; no clear D gene. CDR3 length: 14 amino acids. Per the germline V gene, CDR1 is SGHRS and CDR2 is YFSETQ. V dropped 0 bases and J dropped 5 bases, with 11 bases sitting between them. The CDR3: CASSLADFQETQYF. The CDR3 nucleotides read TGCGCCAGCAGCTTGGCAGACTTTCAGGAGACCCAGTACTTC.

The chain is built from TRBV28 and TRBJ1-4; D is undetermined. V lost 10 bases and J 8 bases, leaving 11 bases between the germline ends. The CDR3 sequence is 11 residues long. The germline CDR1 and CDR2 sequences are MDHEN and SYDVKM. For the CDR3, the DNA is TGTGCCACCCTGGACGGAGAAAAACTGTTTTTT. Its protein is CATLDGEKLFF. Full variable domain (remainder filled in from reference TRBV28 and TRBJ1-4): DVKVTQSSRYLVKRTGEKVFLECVQDMDHENMFWYRQDPGLGLRLIYFSYDVKMKEKGDIPEGYSVSREKKERFSLILESASTNQTSMYLCATLDGEKLFFGSGTQLSVL.

The V and J genes are TRBV28 and TRBJ1-2, with 9 bases that match TRBD1. With 5 bases clipped from V and 4 bases from J, the junction kept 5 bases outside the gene matches. The germline V gene encodes CDR1 MDHEN and CDR2 SYDVKM. The CDR3 loop spans 14 amino acids. The CDR3 reads CASSPGQGPYGYTF. As DNA, the CDR3 is TGTGCCAGCAGTCCGGGACAGGGTCCCTATGGCTACACCTTC.

This sequence joins TRBV11-1 and TRBJ1-1; D possibly corresponds to TRBD1 (6 bases). The germline V gene encodes CDR1 SGHAT and CDR2 FQDESV (reference sequence). The CDR3 is 15 amino acids. The ends were cut back, 4 bases at V and 6 bases at J, with 18 bases in the middle. The chain's CDR3 is CASSSVAGGLAEAFF. The CDR3 DNA is TGTGCCAGCAGCTCGGTGGCTGGGGGCTTGGCTGAAGCTTTCTTT.

The chain has TRBV7-2 and TRBJ2-5, with 9 bases matching TRBD1. Looked up from germline, CDR1 is SGHTA and CDR2 is FQGNSA. The CDR3 spans 17 residues. J lost 5 bases, V lost 6 bases, and 16 bases had no gene match. The CDR3 spells CASSPGQGRRVRETQYF. The CDR3 nucleotides read TGTGCCAGCAGTCCCGGACAGGGGAGGAGAGTGAGGGAGACCCAGTACTTC.